This TCR beta chain derives from a study of OX40 agonist ivuxolimab in advanced cancers. As for this clone: What it binds is not known.

Repertoires were generated with immunoSEQ multiplex PCR, while TCRdb's copy carries only in-frame clones and drops some. The data hold around 98,000 clones, with roughly 89% observed a single time. Findings and limits, study-wide: It was also the case that some nonresponders had low normalized T-cell clonal expansion. The study observed clonal expansion of CD4+ and CD8+ blood T cells by week 6 at 0.1 to 3.0 mg/kg. CD8+ T cells showed, on average, more clonal expansion than CD4+ cells.

Germline V gives CDR1 LNHDA, CDR2 SQIVND (reference sequence). V was shortened by 3 bases and J by 7 bases, with 6 bases between the two germline ends. The CDR3 has 11 residues. This chain connects TRBV19 to TRBJ1-2; no clear D gene. The receptor's source is an adult with an advanced solid tumor such as melanoma, head and neck, liver or kidney cancer. The sample consisted of CD4+ or CD8+ T cells sorted from blood, taken in a trial of the OX40 agonist ivuxolimab. The CDR3 DNA reads as TGTGCCAGTAGTATTCGGAGTGGCTACACCTTC. This translates into CASSIRSGYTF. Variable domain in full (rest from reference TRBV19 and TRBJ1-2): DGGITQSPKYLFRKEGQNVTLSCEQNLNHDAMYWYRQDPGQGLRLIYYSQIVNDFQKGDIAEGYSVSREKKESFPLTVTSAQKNPTAFYLCASSIRSGYTFGSGTRLTVV.